The 17 T cell receptor beta chains reported below all come from one sample, sequenced in a study of metastatic and nonmetastatic thyroid tumors. No patient received treatment before thyroid surgery. TCRdb ran MiXCR on the PCR reads. Of fewer than 35,000 clones listed, 20% to 25% are singletons. The source material was tumor tissue. These receptors were obtained from a male donor with papillary thyroid cancer or a benign thyroid nodule (not recorded which). Some clones in this sample may be carry-over from other donors' samples.

The chain combines TRBV11-2 with TRBJ2-3; the D gene is possibly TRBD1 (5 bases). Trimming took 6 bases from V and 2 from J, leaving 18 bases between them. Germline assignment: CDR1 SGHAT and CDR2 FQNNGV. The CDR3 consists of 16 residues. CDR3 loop: CASRQRGRSITDTQYF. CDR3 in DNA: TGTGCCAGCAGGCAAAGGGGTCGCTCAATCACAGATACGCAGTATTTT. Combining the CDR3 with reference TRBV11-2 and TRBJ2-3 gives the whole variable domain EAGVAQSPRYKIIEKRQSVAFWCNPISGHATLYWYQQILGQGPKLLIQFQNNGVVDDSQLPKDRFSAERLKGVDSTLKIQPAKLEDSAVYLCASRQRGRSITDTQYFGPGTRLTVL.

Only a few counts were recorded for this clone. A junction boundary mismatches the germline segment, possibly from a read error. The chain has TRBV28 and TRBJ2-2; 7 nucleotides align to TRBD1. The CDR3 extends over 15 amino acids. CDR1 is MDHEN, CDR2 SYDVKM, per germline. The CDR3 region is CANSSGQAESGELFF. The CDR3 DNA sequence: TGTGCCAACAGTTCCGGACAGGCCGAATCCGGGGAGCTGTTTTTT.

Ten or more counts support this clone. The CDR3 bases are TGCAGTGCTAGAGACGTATACCAGGGGCGACAGCCCCAGCATTTT. Amino acids: CSARDVYQGRQPQHF. The chain has TRBV20-1 and TRBJ1-5; tentative D call: TRBD1 (6 bases). The CDR3 runs 15 residues. Trimming left V 0 bases short and J 7 bases short, with 16 bases between. The germline V gene has CDR1 DFQATT and CDR2 SNEGSKA (reference sequence).

By its share, this clone is medium-sized. This chain connects TRBV6-1 to TRBJ1-2, with TRBD1 as a possible D gene (5 bases). Germline V gives CDR1 MNHNS, CDR2 SASEGT. The ends were cut back, 2 bases at V and 7 bases at J, with 14 bases in the middle. The CDR3 runs 14 residues. The CDR3 sequence: CASSEQGSVGGYTF. CDR3 nucleotide sequence: TGTGCCAGCAGTGAACAGGGATCAGTGGGTGGCTACACCTTC.

This clone was recorded at least ten times. The genes are TRBV28 and TRBJ2-4, with D unresolved. The CDR3 loop spans 15 amino acids. Germline CDR1 and CDR2: MDHEN and SYDVKM. The V gene lost 2 bases and the J gene lost 4 bases, with 12 bases spanning the gap. CDR3: CASSLEVGPKNIQYF. In DNA, the CDR3 is TGTGCCAGCAGTTTAGAGGTCGGGCCGAAAAACATTCAGTACTTC. Full variable domain (remainder filled in from reference TRBV28 and TRBJ2-4): DVKVTQSSRYLVKRTGEKVFLECVQDMDHENMFWYRQDPGLGLRLIYFSYDVKMKEKGDIPEGYSVSREKKERFSLILESASTNQTSMYLCASSLEVGPKNIQYFGAGTRLSVL.

The V call is TRBV6-1, the J call TRBJ1-6; D is unclear. The V and J ends lost 2 bases and 9 bases respectively, with 17 bases between them. In germline, CDR1 is MNHNS, CDR2 SASEGT. The CDR3 consists of 16 residues. CDR3 sequence reads: CASSELESGIRSPLHF. CDR3 in DNA: TGTGCCAGCAGTGAACTGGAGTCGGGGATCCGTTCACCCCTCCACTTT.

As concerns this clone: One end of the junction varies from germline; a read error may be responsible. The genes are TRBV27 and TRBJ2-3; D unclear. Germline V gene data show CDR1 as MNHEY and CDR2 as SMNVEV (reference sequence). The CDR3 length is 17 residues. The CDR3 DNA reads as TGTGCCAGCATTTTATCCGGCGACATCCTGCTCGCAGATACGCAGTATTTT. Protein: CASILSGDILLADTQYF.

The chain employs TRBV6-6 and TRBJ2-7, with 13 nucleotides matching TRBD2. Trimming at V came to 0 bases and at J to 4 bases, leaving 6 bases not matched to a gene. CDR1 is MNHNY and CDR2 is SVGAGI in the germline V gene (reference sequence). This CDR3 contains 17 residues. Here the CDR3 reads CASSYSWTSGRGYEQYF. The CDR3 region has the DNA TGTGCCAGCAGTTACTCGTGGACTAGCGGGAGAGGTTACGAGCAGTACTTC.

In this sample, this clone turned up many times. The chain has TRBV4-3 and TRBJ2-1; 9 bases are a match to TRBD2. CDR1 LGHNA and CDR2 YSLEER come from the germline V gene. The CDR3 has 13 residues. Unmatched junction bases numbered 4, after V lost 0 bases and J lost 13 bases. The CDR3 DNA is TGCGCCAGCAGCCAAGAGGGGGGACTAGCTCAGTTCTTC. Translation gives CASSQEGGLAQFF.

This clone counts as medium-sized (0.01 to 0.1%). V is TRBV6-5 and J is TRBJ2-6, with D uncertain. There are 16 residues in the CDR3. Germline CDR1 is MNHEY and CDR2 is SVGAGI. V lost 2 bases and J lost 2, with 10 bases in between. The CDR3 DNA is TGTGCCAGCAGTTACCTTGGTCCTCCTGGGGCCAACGTCCTGACTTTC. Residues: CASSYLGPPGANVLTF.

This clone has a single count. The J gene is TRBJ2-2, the V gene TRBV7-9; D not resolved. Trimming cost V 0 bases and J 6 bases, with 11 bases left between them. CDR1 is SEHNR and CDR2 is FQNEAQ in the germline V gene (reference sequence). The CDR3 covers 15 residues. The CDR3 loop reads CASSLALRKAGELFF. The CDR3 DNA reads TGTGCCAGCAGCTTAGCGTTGCGGAAAGCCGGGGAGCTGTTTTTT.

In its sample, this clone was seen many times. The V gene is TRBV5-4, the J gene TRBJ2-5, with 9 bases fitting TRBD2. V shed 2 bases, J shed 2 bases, and the junction held 4 bases outside the gene matches. The germline V gene has CDR1 SGHNT and CDR2 YYREEE (reference sequence). The CDR3 covers 15 residues. CDR3 sequence (DNA): TGTGCCAGCAGCTTCAGACTAGCGGAGCAAGAGACCCAGTACTTC. It translates to CASSFRLAEQETQYF.

This clone was seen ten or more times. The gene calls are TRBV28 and TRBJ2-2; 9 bases map to TRBD2. The CDR3 runs to 15 residues. V was clipped by 6 bases and J by 4 bases; unmatched bases: 6. Germline V lookup: CDR1 MDHEN, CDR2 SYDVKM. The CDR3 DNA reads as TGTGCCAGCAGCCCGGGACTAGCTACCACCGGGGAGCTGTTTTTT. It specifies CASSPGLATTGELFF.

This clone was seen a few times. This chain uses TRBV6-1 with TRBJ2-7; D is possibly TRBD1 or TRBD2 (6 bases each). The CDR3 sequence is 16 residues long. V lost 5 bases, J lost 5 bases, and 22 bases lay in between. Germline CDR1 is MNHNS and CDR2 is SASEGT. DNA of the CDR3: TGTGCCAGCAGTCTAAGACGGGGGCCAGGGTCAGACGAGCAGTACTTC. Residues: CASSLRRGPGSDEQYF.

This clone was counted many times. The rearrangement joins TRBV28 to TRBJ1-2, with D hard to call. The V end lost 4 bases, the J end lost 8 bases, and 11 bases lay between the germline ends. Germline CDR1 and CDR2: MDHEN and SYDVKM. The length of the CDR3 is 12 residues. The CDR3 DNA follows: TGTGCCAGCAGTTCGTTCAACAGCGGCTACACCTTC. It specifies CASSSFNSGYTF.

The genes are TRBV6-1 and TRBJ1-1, with unresolved D. Germline CDR1 and CDR2: MNHNS and SASEGT. CDR3 size: 13 residues. Trimming shortened V by 7 bases and J by 1 base, and 10 bases separated the two germline ends. CDR3 region: CASKVSQNTEAFF. DNA for the CDR3: TGTGCCAGCAAGGTGTCACAGAACACTGAAGCTTTCTTT.

By frequency in the sample, this clone is medium-sized. The chain combines TRBV6-1 with TRBJ2-1; D call uncertain. CDR1 and CDR2 from the germline V gene are MNHNS and SASEGT. The length of the CDR3 is 11 residues. The V gene lost 11 bases and the J gene lost 2 bases, with 7 bases spanning the gap. CDR3 sequence (DNA): TGTGCCTCCACAACCTACAATGAGCAGTTCTTC. This translates into CASTTYNEQFF.